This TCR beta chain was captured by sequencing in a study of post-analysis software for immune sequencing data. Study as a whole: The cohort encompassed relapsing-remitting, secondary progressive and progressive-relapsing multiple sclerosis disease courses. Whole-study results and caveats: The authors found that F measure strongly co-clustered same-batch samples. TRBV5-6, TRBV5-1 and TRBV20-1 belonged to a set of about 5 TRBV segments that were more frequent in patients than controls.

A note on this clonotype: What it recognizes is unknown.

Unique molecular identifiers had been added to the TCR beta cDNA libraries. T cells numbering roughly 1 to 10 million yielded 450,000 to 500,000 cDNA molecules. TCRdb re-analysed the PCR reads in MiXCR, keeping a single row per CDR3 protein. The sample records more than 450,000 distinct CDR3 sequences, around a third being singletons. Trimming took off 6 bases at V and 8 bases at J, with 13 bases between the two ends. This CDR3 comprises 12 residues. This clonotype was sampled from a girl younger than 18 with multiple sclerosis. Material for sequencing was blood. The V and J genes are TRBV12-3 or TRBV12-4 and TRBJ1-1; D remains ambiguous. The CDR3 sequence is CASRGRAAEAFF. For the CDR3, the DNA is TGTGCCAGCAGGGGGAGGGCGGCCGAAGCTTTCTTT.